Sequencing of this T cell receptor beta chain was carried out in a study of tumor and adjacent non-tumor tissue in lung cancer. The length of the CDR3 is 14 amino acids, counting both ends. Germline CDR1 SGHNT, CDR2 YENEEA. To note about this clonotype: What it binds is unknown. The CDR3 end shows no conserved phenylalanine or tryptophan, and so a read error is likely. Because the CDR3's place on the DNA is in doubt, the DNA is left out and the CDR3 is given as listed by TCRdb.

This sample's RNA came from whole unsorted tissue. The normal lung tissue was taken more than 3 cm from the tumor edge. Between August and November 2014, newly diagnosed, chemotherapy-naive lung cancer patients underwent thoracic surgery in China. Findings and caveats of the study: Compared with tumor, normal lung showed significantly lower TCR diversity. In normal lung, the top 100 clones were significantly more dominant than in tumor.

TCRbeta libraries were built with three rounds of nested PCR, modified from ARM-PCR. TCRdb analysed the multiplex PCR reads with MiXCR anew, one entry per CDR3 protein. The sample lists around 80,000 distinct CDR3 sequences; more than 80% were seen once. The J gene is TRBJ1-1, the V gene TRBV11-3. This sequence originates from a man between 60 and 75 years old with non-small cell lung cancer. Material: distant non-tumor lung tissue. CDR3 in amino acids: CTSSSHGRQTEALS.